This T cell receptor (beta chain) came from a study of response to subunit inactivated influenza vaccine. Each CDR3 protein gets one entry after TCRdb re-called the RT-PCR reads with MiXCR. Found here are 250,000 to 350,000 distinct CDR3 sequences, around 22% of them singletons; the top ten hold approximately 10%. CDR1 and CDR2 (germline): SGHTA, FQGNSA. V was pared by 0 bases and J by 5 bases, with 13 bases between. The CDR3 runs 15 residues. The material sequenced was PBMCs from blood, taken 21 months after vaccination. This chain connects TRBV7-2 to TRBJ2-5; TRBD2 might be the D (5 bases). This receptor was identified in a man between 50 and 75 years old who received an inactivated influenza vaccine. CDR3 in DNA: TGTGCCAGCAGCTTAGCCGGACTCCCTGGGGAGACCCAGTACTTC. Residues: CASSLAGLPGETQYF. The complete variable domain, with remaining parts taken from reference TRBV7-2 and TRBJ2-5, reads GAGVSQSPSNKVTEKGKDVELRCDPISGHTALYWYRQSLGQGLEFLIYFQGNSAPDKSGLPSDRFSAERTGGSVSTLTIQRTQQEDSAVYLCASSLAGLPGETQYFGPGTRLLVL.